A selection of T cell receptor beta chains follows, all from one sample in a study of T cell responses to AZD1222 COVID-19 vaccine. Repertoires were generated with immunoSEQ multiplex PCR, while TCRdb's copy carries only in-frame clones and drops some. Among 90,000 to 120,000 clones listed, roughly 89% were seen once. The starting material was peripheral blood, obtained on day 0 of AZD1222 vaccination. Source of these receptors: an adult in good health. CDR3s leave out the opening cysteine and the closing phenylalanine or tryptophan.

V gene	J gene	CDR3 protein
TRBV20-1	TRBJ2-1	SASGTIYNEQF
TRBV3-1/TRBV3-2	TRBJ2-1	ASSQDFTPRREQF
TRBV9	TRBJ1-3	ASSVRGDPSSGNTIY
TRBV6-5	TRBJ2-7	ASSLGGPYEQY
TRBV18	TRBJ1-2	ASSPLGGGDNYGYT
TRBV21-1	TRBJ2-1	ASSPHVSETYNEQF
TRBV6-1	TRBJ1-1	ASSEGQFTEAF
TRBV6-6	TRBJ1-1	ASRDNTEAF
TRBV6-4	TRBJ1-3	ASSAGRTGNTIY
TRBV19	TRBJ1-1	ATVGELLREAF
TRBV19	TRBJ1-6	ASSIDRGQYNSPLH
TRBV6-1	TRBJ1-6	ASSESAAYNSPLH
TRBV6-6	TRBJ1-5	ASSQDRGNQPQH
TRBV27	TRBJ2-5	ASIHGLAGGPETQY
TRBV3-1/TRBV3-2	TRBJ1-1	ASIQQGRTEAF
TRBV5-4	TRBJ2-3	ASRRSGTDTQY
TRBV6-2/TRBV6-3	TRBJ1-2	ASSYRNYGYT
TRBV5-1	TRBJ2-7	ASSIGQVSYEQY
TRBV5-1	TRBJ2-3	ASSLAGTSTDTQY
TRBV28	TRBJ2-7	ASSLWLAGTYEQY
TRBV7-2	TRBJ2-5	ASSPPGRQETQY
TRBV6-5	TRBJ1-2	ASSYIGMGGYT
TRBV28	TRBJ1-4	ASRQGYEKLF
TRBV5-8	TRBJ2-7	ASRLRVSAGTYEQY
TRBV5-1	TRBJ2-6	ASSPGTVGANVLT
TRBV19	TRBJ1-4	ASSTQGENEKLF
TRBV5-1	TRBJ2-6	ASSSTGAGSGANVLT
TRBV27	TRBJ1-2	ASSPNTQGKYGYT